This TCR beta chain was documented in a study of response to subunit inactivated influenza vaccine. The study's findings and limits: Authors proposed each seasonal influenza vaccination draws in few new T cells.

From germline, CDR1 is LGHNA and CDR2 YSLEER. Trimming stripped 3 bases from V and 5 bases from J, with 11 bases between. This CDR3 is built from 13 residues. Turning to this clonotype: The target antigen is unknown.

MiXCR was run by TCRdb on the RT-PCR reads, yielding one entry per CDR3 protein. Of fewer than 800,000 distinct CDR3 sequences in the sample, around a sixth were seen once. V gene TRBV4-3 combines with J gene TRBJ2-7, with D perhaps given as TRBD1 or TRBD2 (5 bases each). Here the sequenced sample was PBMCs from blood, taken 12 days after vaccination. This receptor was obtained from a man aged 45 to 65 who received an inactivated influenza vaccine. The CDR3 sequence: CASSQSEGHEQYF. The CDR3 coding sequence is TGCGCCAGCAGCCAGTCTGAGGGGCACGAGCAGTACTTC.